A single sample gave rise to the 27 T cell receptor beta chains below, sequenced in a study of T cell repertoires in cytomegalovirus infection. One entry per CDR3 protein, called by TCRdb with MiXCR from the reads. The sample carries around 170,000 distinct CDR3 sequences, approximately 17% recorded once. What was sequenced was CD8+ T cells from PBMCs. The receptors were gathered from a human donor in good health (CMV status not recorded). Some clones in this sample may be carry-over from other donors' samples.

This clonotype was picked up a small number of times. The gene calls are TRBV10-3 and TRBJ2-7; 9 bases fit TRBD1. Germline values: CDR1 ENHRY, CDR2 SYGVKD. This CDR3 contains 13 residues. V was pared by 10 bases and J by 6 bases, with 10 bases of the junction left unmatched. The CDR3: CATSGTGIGEQYF. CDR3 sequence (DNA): TGTGCCACAAGCGGGACAGGGATCGGCGAGCAGTACTTC.

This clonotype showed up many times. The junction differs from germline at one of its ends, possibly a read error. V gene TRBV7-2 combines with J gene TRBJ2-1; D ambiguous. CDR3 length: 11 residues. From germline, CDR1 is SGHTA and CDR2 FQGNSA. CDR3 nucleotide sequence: TGTGCCAGCAGCCCTCAGAAGCTTCCGATCTTC. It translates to CASSPQKLPIF.

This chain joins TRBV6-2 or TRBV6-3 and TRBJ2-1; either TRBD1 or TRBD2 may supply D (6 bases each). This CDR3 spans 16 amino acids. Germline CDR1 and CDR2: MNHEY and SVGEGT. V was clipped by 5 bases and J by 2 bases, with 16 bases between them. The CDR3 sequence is CASSREWGATYNEQFF. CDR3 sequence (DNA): TGTGCCAGCAGTCGGGAATGGGGGGCCACCTACAATGAGCAGTTCTTC.

The CDR3 sequence: CASSFSGRALDEQFF. The CDR3 DNA sequence: TGTGCCAGCAGCTTTAGCGGGAGGGCCCTCGATGAGCAGTTCTTC. The V call is TRBV7-2, the J call TRBJ2-1; TRBD2 aligns across 11 bases. The junction had 6 bases not matched to a gene; V was cut back by 3 bases and J by 8 bases. Germline CDR1 reads SGHTA; CDR2 reads FQGNSA. This CDR3 comprises 15 residues.

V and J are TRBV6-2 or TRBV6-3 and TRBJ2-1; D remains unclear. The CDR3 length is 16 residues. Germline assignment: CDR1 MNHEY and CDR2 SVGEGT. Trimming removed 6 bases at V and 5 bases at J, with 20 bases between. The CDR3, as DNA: TGTGCCAGCAGGGTCCTTAGGGCTGATACCCACAATGAGCAGTTCTTC. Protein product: CASRVLRADTHNEQFF.

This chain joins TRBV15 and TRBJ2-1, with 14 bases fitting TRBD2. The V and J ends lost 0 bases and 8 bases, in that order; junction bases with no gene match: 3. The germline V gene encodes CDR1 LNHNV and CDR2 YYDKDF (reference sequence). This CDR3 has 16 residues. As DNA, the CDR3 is TGTGCCACCAGCAGAGATGTGACTAGCGGGAGGGATGAGCAGTTCTTC. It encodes CATSRDVTSGRDEQFF. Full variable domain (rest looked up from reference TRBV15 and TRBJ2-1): DAMVIQNPRYQVTQFGKPVTLSCSQTLNHNVMYWYQQKSSQAPKLLFHYYDKDFNNEADTPDNFQSRRPNTSFCFLDIRSPGLGDTAMYLCATSRDVTSGRDEQFFGPGTRLTVL.

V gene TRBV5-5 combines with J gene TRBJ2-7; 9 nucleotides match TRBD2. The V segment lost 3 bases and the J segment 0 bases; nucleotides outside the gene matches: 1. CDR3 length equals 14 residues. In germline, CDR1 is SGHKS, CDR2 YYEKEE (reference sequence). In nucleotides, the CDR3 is TGTGCCAGCAGCTCTAGCGGGGCCTCCTACGAGCAGTACTTC. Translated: CASSSSGASYEQYF.

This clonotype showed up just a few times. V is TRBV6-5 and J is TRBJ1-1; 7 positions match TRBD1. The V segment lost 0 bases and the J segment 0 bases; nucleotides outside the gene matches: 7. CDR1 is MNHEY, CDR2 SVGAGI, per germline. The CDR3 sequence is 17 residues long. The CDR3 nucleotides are TGTGCCAGCAGTTACTCTGACAGGGTCGGTTTGAACACTGAAGCTTTCTTT. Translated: CASSYSDRVGLNTEAFF.

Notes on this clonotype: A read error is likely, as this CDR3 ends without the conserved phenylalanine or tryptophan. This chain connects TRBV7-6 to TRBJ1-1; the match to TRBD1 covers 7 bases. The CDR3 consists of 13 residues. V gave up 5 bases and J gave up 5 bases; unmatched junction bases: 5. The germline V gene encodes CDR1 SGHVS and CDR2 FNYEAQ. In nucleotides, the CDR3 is TGTGCCAGCAGCCGGGAACAGGGGACTGAAGCTTTCTAT. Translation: CASSREQGTEAFY.

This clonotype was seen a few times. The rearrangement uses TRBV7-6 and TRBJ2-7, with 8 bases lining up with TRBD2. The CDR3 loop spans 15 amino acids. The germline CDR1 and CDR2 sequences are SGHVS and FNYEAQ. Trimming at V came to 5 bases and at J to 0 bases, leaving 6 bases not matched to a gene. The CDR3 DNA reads TGTGCCAGCAGCCCTGGGACTAGAGGCTCCTACGAGCAGTACTTC. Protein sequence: CASSPGTRGSYEQYF.

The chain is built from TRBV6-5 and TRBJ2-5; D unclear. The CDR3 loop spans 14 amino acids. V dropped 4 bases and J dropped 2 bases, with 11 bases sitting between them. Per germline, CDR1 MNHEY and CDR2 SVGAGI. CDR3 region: CASSSETGQETQYF. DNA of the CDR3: TGTGCCAGCAGTTCCGAGACTGGACAAGAGACCCAGTACTTC.

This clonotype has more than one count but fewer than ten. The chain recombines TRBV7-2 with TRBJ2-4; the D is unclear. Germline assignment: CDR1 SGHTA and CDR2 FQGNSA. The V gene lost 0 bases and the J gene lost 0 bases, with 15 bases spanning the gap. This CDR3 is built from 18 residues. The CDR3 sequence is CASSLALGTDLAKNIQYF. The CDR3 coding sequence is TGTGCCAGCAGCTTAGCGCTCGGAACTGACCTAGCCAAAAACATTCAGTACTTC.

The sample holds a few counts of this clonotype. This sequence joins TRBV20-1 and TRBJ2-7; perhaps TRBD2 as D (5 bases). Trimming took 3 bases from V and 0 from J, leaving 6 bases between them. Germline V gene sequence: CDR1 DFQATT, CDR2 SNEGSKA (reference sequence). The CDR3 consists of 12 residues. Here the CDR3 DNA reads TGCAGTGCTAGCGAGGGCTCCTACGAGCAGTACTTC. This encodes CSASEGSYEQYF.

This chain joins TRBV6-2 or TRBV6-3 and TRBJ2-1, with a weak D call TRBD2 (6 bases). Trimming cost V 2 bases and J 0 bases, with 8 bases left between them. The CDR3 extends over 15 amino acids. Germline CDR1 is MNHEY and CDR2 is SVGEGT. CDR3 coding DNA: TGTGCCAGCAGTTACAGAGCGGGCTCCTACAATGAGCAGTTCTTC. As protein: CASSYRAGSYNEQFF.

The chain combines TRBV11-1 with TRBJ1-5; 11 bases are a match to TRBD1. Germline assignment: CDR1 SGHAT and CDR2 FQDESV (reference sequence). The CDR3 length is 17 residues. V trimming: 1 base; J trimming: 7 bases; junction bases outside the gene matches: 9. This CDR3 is CASSLVGQGAEKQPQHF. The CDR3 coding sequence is TGTGCCAGCAGCTTAGTTGGACAGGGGGCAGAAAAACAGCCCCAGCATTTT.

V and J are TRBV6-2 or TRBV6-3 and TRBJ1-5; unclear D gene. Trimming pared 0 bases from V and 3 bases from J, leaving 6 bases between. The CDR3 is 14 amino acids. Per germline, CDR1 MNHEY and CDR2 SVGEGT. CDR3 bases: TGTGCCAGCAGTTACTCGGCAGTCAATCAGCCCCAGCATTTT. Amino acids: CASSYSAVNQPQHF.

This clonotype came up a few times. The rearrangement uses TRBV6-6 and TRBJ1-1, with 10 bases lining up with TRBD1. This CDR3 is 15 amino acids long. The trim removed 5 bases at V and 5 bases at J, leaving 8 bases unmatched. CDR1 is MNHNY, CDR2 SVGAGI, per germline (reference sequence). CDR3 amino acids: CASSVRTGGGTEAFF. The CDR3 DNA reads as TGTGCCAGCAGTGTAAGGACAGGGGGAGGTACTGAAGCTTTCTTT.

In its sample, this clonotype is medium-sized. The CDR3 spells CASSLGAGYNEQFF. The CDR3 DNA sequence: TGTGCCAGCAGCTTGGGGGCCGGCTACAATGAGCAGTTCTTC. This rearrangement joins TRBV5-6 to TRBJ2-1; D gene unclear. V lost 0 bases and J 3 bases, leaving 7 bases between the germline ends. Germline CDR1 SGHDT, CDR2 YYEEEE. The CDR3 sequence is 14 residues long.

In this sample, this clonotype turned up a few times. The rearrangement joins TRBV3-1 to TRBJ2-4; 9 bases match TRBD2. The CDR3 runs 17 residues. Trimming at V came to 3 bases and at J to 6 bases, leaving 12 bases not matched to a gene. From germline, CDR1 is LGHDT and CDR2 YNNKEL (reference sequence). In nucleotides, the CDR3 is TGTGCCAGCAGCCAGACTAGCGGAGGGACGCAGATAAACATTCAGTACTTC. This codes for CASSQTSGGTQINIQYF.

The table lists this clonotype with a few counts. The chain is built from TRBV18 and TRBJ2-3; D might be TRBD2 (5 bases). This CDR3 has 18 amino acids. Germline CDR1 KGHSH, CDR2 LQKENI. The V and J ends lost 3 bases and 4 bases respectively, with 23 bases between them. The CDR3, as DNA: TGTGCCAGCTCACCGTCTGACACAAGGACTCGCGGTCCAGATACGCAGTATTTT. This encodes CASSPSDTRTRGPDTQYF.

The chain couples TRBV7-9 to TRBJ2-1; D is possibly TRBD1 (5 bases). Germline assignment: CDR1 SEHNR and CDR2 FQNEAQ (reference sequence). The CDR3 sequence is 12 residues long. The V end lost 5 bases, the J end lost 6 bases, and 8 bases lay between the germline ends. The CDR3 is CASSQGTNEQFF. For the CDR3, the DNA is TGTGCCAGCAGCCAGGGAACCAATGAGCAGTTCTTC. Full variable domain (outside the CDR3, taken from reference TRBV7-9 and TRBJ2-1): DTGVSQNPRHKITKRGQNVTFRCDPISEHNRLYWYRQTLGQGPEFLTYFQNEAQLEKSRLLSDRFSAERPKGSFSTLEIQRTEQGDSAMYLCASSQGTNEQFFGPGTRLTVL.

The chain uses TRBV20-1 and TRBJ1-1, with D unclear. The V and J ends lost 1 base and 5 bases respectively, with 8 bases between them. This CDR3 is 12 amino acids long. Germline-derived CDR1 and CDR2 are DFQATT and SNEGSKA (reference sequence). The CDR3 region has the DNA TGCAGTGCTAGAGTTGGTGGGACTGAAGCTTTCTTT. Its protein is CSARVGGTEAFF.

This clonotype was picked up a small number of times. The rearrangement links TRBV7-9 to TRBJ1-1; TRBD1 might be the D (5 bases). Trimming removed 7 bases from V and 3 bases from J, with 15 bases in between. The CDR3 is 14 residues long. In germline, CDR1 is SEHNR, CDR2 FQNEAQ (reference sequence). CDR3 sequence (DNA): TGTGCCAGCATCCTCGCCTCCAGGGACACTGAAGCTTTCTTT. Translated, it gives CASILASRDTEAFF.

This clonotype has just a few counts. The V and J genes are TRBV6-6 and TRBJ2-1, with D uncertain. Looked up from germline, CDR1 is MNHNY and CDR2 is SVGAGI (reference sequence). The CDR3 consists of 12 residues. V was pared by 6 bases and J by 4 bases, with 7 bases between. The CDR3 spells CASRPAYNEQFF. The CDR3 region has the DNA TGTGCCAGCAGGCCCGCTTACAATGAGCAGTTCTTC.

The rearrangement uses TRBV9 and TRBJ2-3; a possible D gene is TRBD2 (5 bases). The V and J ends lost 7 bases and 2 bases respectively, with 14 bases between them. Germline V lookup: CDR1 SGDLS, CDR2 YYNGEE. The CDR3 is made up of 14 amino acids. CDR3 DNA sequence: TGTGCCAGCTCTCCTAGCAGAAACACAGATACGCAGTATTTT. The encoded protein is CASSPSRNTDTQYF.

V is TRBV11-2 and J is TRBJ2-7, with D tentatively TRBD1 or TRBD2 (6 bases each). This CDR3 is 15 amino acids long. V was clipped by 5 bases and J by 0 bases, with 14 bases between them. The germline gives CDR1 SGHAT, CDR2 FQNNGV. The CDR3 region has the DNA TGTGCCAGCAGCGTTACAGGGACTGTCTCCTACGAGCAGTACTTC. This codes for CASSVTGTVSYEQYF.

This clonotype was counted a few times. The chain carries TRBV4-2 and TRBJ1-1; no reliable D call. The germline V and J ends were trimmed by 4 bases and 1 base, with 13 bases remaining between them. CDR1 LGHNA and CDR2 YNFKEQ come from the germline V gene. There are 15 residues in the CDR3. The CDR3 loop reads CASSPEGGSNTEAFF. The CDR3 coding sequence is TGTGCCAGCAGCCCTGAGGGAGGGTCGAACACTGAAGCTTTCTTT.